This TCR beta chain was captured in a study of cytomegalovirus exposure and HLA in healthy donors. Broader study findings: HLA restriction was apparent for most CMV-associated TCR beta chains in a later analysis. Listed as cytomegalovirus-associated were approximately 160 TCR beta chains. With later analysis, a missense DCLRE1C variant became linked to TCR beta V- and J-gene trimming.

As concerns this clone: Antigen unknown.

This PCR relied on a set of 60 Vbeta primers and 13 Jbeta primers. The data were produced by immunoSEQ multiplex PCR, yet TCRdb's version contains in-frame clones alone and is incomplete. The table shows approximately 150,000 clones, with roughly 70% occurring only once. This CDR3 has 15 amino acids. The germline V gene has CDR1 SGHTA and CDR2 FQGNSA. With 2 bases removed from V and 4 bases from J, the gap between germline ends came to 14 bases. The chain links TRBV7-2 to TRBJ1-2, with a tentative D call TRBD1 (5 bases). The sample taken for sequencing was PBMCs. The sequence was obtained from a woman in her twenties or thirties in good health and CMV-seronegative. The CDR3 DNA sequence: TGTGCCAGCAGCTTATATCATACAGGCTGCTATGGCTACACCTTC. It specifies CASSLYHTGCYGYTF.